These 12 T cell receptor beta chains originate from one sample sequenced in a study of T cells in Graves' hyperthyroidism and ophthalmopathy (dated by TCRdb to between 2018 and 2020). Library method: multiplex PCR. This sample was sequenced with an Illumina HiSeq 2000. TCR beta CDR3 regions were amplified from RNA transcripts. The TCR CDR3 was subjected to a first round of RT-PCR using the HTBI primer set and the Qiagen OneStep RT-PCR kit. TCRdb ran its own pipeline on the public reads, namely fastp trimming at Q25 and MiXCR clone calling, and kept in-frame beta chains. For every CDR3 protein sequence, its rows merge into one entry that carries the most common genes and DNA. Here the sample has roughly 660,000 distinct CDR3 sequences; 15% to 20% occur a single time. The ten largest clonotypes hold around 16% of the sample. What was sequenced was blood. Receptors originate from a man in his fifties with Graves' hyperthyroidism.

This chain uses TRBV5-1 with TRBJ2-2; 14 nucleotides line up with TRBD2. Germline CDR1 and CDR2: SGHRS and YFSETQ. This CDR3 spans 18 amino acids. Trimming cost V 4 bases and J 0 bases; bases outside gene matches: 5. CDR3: CASSAPGLAGANTGELFF. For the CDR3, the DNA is TGCGCCAGCAGCGCACCGGGACTAGCGGGAGCGAACACCGGGGAGCTGTTTTTT.

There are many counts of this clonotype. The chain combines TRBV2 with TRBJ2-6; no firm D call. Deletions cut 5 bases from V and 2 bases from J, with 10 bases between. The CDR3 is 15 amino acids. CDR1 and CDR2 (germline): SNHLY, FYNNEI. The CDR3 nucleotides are TGTGCCAGCAGTCAGTACCGGCCTGGGGCCAACGTCCTGACTTTC. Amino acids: CASSQYRPGANVLTF.

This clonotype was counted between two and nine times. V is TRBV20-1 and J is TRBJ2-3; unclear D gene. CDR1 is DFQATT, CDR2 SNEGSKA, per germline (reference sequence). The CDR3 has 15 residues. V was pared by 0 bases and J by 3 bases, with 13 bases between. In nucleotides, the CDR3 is TGCAGTGCTAGAGATCTTCTTGTCGGTACAGATACGCAGTATTTT. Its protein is CSARDLLVGTDTQYF.

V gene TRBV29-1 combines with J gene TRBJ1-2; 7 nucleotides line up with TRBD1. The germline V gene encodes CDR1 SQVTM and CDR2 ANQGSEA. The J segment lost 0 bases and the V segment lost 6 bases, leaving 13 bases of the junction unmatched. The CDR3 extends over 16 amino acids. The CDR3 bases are TGCAGCGTCCAAACCGGGACAGCTTTACCTAACTATGGCTACACCTTC. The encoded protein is CSVQTGTALPNYGYTF. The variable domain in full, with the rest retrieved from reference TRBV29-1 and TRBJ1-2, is SAVISQKPSRDICQRGTSLTIQCQVDSQVTMMFWYRQQPGQSLTLIATANQGSEATYESGFVIDKFPISRPNLTFSTLTVSNMSPEDSSIYLCSVQTGTALPNYGYTFGSGTRLTVV.

This CDR3 is CASSFTDSSYNEQFF. CDR3 bases: TGTGCCAGCAGCTTTACGGACAGCTCCTACAATGAGCAGTTCTTC. The V gene is TRBV7-9, the J gene TRBJ2-1; possibly TRBD1 for D (6 bases). V lost 3 bases and J 0 bases, leaving 9 bases between the germline ends. This CDR3 comprises 15 residues. Germline CDR1 and CDR2: SEHNR and FQNEAQ (reference sequence).

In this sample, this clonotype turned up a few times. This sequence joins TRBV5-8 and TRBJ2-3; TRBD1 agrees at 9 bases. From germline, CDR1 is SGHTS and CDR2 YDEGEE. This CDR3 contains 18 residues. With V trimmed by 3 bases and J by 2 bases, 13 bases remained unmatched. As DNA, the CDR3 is TGTGCCAGCAGCTGGGGGACAGGGACCTCGGTTCTCACAGATACGCAGTATTTT. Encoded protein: CASSWGTGTSVLTDTQYF.

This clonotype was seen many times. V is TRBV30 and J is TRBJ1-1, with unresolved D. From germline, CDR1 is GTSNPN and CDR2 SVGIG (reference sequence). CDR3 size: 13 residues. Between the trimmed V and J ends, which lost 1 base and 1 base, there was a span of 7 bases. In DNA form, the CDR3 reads TGTGCCTGGAGTGCAGTATCGAACACTGAAGCTTTCTTT. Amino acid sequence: CAWSAVSNTEAFF.

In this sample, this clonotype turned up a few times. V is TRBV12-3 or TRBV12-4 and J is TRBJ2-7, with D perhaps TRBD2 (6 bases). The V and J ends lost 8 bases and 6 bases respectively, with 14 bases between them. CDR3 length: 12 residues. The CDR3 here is CASGWFGGEQYF. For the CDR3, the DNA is TGTGCCAGCGGGTGGTTCGGGGGCGAGCAGTACTTC.

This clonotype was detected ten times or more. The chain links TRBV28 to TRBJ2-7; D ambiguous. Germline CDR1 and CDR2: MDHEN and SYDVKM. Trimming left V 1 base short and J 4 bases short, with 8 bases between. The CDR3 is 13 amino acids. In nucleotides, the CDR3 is TGTGCCAGCAGTTTATCGTCCCCATACGAGCAGTACTTC. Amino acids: CASSLSSPYEQYF.

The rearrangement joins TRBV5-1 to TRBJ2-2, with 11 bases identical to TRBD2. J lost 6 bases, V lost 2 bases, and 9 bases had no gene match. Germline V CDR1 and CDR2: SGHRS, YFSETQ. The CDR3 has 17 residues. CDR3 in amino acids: CASSFGSGRAIAGELFF. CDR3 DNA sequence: TGCGCCAGCAGCTTCGGTAGCGGGAGGGCCATAGCCGGGGAGCTGTTTTTT.

CDR3 DNA sequence: TGTGCCAGCAGCATCGCGCCGGCAAACTATGGCTACACCTTC. Encoded protein: CASSIAPANYGYTF. The chain couples TRBV9 to TRBJ1-2; D gene uncertain. In germline, CDR1 is SGDLS, CDR2 YYNGEE. The ends were cut back, 4 bases at V and 2 bases at J, with 12 bases in the middle. The CDR3 spans 14 residues.

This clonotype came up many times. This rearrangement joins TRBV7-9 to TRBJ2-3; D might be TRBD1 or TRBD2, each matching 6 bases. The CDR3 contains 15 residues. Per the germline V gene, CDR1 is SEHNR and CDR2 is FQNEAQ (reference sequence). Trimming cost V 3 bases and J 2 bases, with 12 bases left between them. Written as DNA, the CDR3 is TGTGCCAGCAGCTTCGACAGGACTATCACAGATACGCAGTATTTT. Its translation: CASSFDRTITDTQYF.